This TCR beta chain was identified during a study of PD-L1 blockade in urothelial cancer. Study background: Specimens of blood held a median count of about 150,000 T cells.

The V end lost 1 base, the J end lost 7 bases, and 14 bases lay between the germline ends. Germline V gene data show CDR1 as GTSNPN and CDR2 as SVGIG (reference sequence). The CDR3 is 14 amino acids. Libraries were prepared by immunoSEQ multiplex PCR; TCRdb keeps only in-frame clonotypes and omits some of them. The repertoire holds approximately 80,000 clones, with 82% as singletons. Between 1 and 8 samples per patient were obtained, pretreatment and on-treatment. The chain carries TRBV30 and TRBJ2-1, with a tentative D call TRBD2 (6 bases). The sequence came from a man between 65 and 79 years old with urothelial cancer. Sequencing used PBMCs, obtained around atezolizumab (anti-PD-L1) treatment. The CDR3 sequence: CAWSGGEFGNEQFF. The CDR3 coding sequence is TGTGCCTGGAGTGGGGGGGAGTTCGGGAATGAGCAGTTCTTC.